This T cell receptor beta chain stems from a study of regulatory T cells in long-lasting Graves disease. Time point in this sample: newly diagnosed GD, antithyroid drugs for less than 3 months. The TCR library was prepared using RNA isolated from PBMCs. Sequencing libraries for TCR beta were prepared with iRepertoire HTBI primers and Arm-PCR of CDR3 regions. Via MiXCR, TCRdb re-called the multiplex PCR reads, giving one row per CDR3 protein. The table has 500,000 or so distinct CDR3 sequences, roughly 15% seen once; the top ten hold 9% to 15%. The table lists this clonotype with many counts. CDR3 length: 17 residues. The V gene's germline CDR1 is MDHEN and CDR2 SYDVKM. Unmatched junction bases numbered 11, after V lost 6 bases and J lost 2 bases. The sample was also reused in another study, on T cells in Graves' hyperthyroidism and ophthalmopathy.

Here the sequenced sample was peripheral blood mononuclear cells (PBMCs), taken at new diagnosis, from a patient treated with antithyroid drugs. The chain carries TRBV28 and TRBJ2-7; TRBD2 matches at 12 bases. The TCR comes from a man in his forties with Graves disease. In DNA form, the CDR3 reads TGTGCCAGCAGCGCACTAGCGGGAGGCAAAACAGCCTACGAGCAGTACTTC. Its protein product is CASSALAGGKTAYEQYF.